The 6 T cell receptor beta chains listed next were all sequenced from one sample in a study of T cell responses to AZD1222 COVID-19 vaccine. Produced via immunoSEQ multiplex PCR; TCRdb's table is partial and in-frame only. The data hold about 150,000 clones, with around 86% observed a single time. This specimen consisted of peripheral blood, obtained 28 days after the second AZD1222 dose. The receptors come from an adult who received the AZD1222 COVID-19 vaccine.

The J gene is TRBJ1-6, the V gene TRBV28, with D possibly being TRBD1 (5 bases). CDR3 length: 14 residues. From germline, CDR1 is MDHEN and CDR2 SYDVKM. Trimming cost V 5 bases and J 10 bases, with 15 bases left between them. DNA of the CDR3: TGTGCCAGCAGTCCCCCAGGGAGGAACTCACCCCTCCACTTT. It yields the protein CASSPPGRNSPLHF.

The chain links TRBV4-1 to TRBJ1-2; TRBD1 aligns across 7 bases. The CDR3 contains 17 residues. Losses at the gene ends were 0 bases for V and 8 bases for J; bases not matched to a gene: 15. Per the germline V gene, CDR1 is MGHRA and CDR2 is YSYEKL. The CDR3, as DNA: TGCGCCAGCAGCCAAGATAGGCGGCCGACAGGGCTTTTCGGCTACACCTTC. This encodes CASSQDRRPTGLFGYTF.

The rearrangement joins TRBV7-2 to TRBJ1-3; tentative D call: TRBD1 (5 bases). Deletions cut 5 bases from V and 4 bases from J, with 6 bases between. This CDR3 is 12 amino acids long. Germline V gene sequence: CDR1 SGHTA, CDR2 FQGNSA. CDR3 residues: CASSGGGNTIYF. Here the CDR3 DNA reads TGTGCCAGCAGCGGGGGAGGAAACACCATATATTTT.

The CDR3 nucleotides read TGTGCCAGCTTATCAACTAATGAAAAACTGTTTTTT. Protein product: CASLSTNEKLFF. The rearrangement uses TRBV2 and TRBJ1-4; D not resolved. Trimming shortened V by 8 bases and J by 0 bases, and 4 bases separated the two germline ends. CDR3 size: 12 residues. Germline V gives CDR1 SNHLY, CDR2 FYNNEI.

This rearrangement joins TRBV7-2 to TRBJ2-2, with D possibly matching TRBD1 (6 bases). Germline assignment: CDR1 SGHTA and CDR2 FQGNSA. Trimming cost V 2 bases and J 6 bases, with 10 bases left between them. CDR3 size: 14 residues. The CDR3 protein is CASSLLRTAGELFF. CDR3 bases: TGTGCCAGCAGCTTACTGAGGACAGCCGGGGAGCTGTTTTTT.

V and J are TRBV6-2 or TRBV6-3 and TRBJ2-7; 8 bases fit TRBD1. Germline CDR1 MNHEY, CDR2 SVGEGT. This CDR3 is 15 amino acids long. V was pared by 2 bases and J by 3 bases, with 6 bases of the junction left unmatched. CDR3 sequence reads: CASSYQPGTGYEQYF. CDR3 in DNA: TGTGCCAGCAGTTACCAACCCGGGACAGGCTACGAGCAGTACTTC.